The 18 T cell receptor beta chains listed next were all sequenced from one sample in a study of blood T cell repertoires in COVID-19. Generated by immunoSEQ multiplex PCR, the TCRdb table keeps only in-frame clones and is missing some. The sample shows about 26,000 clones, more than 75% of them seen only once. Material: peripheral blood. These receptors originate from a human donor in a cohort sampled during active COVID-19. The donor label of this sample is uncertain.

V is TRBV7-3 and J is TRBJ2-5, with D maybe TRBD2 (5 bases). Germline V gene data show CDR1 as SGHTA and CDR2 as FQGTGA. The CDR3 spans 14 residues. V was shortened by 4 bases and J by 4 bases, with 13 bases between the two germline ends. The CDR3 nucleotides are TGTGCCAGCAGCTCAGGACTGATGGGAGAGACCCAGTACTTC. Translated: CASSSGLMGETQYF.

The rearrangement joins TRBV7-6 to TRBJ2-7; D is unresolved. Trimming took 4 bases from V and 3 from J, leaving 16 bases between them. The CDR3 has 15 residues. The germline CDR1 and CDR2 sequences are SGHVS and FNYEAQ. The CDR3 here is CASSSRGDHRYEQYF. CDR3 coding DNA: TGTGCCAGCAGCTCCCGAGGTGACCACCGCTACGAGCAGTACTTC.

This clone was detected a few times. CDR3 amino acids: CASSLEDRVGGGYTF. CDR3 DNA sequence: TGTGCCAGCAGCTTGGAGGACAGGGTCGGGGGAGGCTACACCTTC. This chain uses TRBV5-5 with TRBJ1-2; 8 bases match TRBD1. CDR1 SGHKS and CDR2 YYEKEE come from the germline V gene (reference sequence). The V segment lost 0 bases and the J segment 8 bases; nucleotides outside the gene matches: 9. The CDR3 extends over 15 amino acids.

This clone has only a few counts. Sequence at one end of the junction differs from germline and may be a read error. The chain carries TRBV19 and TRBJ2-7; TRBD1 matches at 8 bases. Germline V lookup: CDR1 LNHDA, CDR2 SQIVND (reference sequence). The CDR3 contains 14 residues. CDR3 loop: CASGIGTGTYEQYF. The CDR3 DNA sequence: TGTGCCAGTGGTATCGGGACAGGAACCTACGAGCAGTACTTC.

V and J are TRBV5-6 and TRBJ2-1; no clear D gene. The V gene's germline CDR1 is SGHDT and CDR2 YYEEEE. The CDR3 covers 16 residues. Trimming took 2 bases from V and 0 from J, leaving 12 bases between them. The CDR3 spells CASSFVTVSSYNEQFF. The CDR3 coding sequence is TGTGCCAGCAGCTTCGTAACAGTGAGCTCCTACAATGAGCAGTTCTTC. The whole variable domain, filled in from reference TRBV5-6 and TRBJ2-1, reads DAGVTQSPTHLIKTRGQQVTLRCSPKSGHDTVSWYQQALGQGPQFIFQYYEEEERQRGNFPDRFSGHQFPNYSSELNVNALLLGDSALYLCASSFVTVSSYNEQFFGPGTRLTVL.

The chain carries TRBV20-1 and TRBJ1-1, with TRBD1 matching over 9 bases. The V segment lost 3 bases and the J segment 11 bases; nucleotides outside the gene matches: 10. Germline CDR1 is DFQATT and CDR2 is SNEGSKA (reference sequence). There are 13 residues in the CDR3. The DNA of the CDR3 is TGCAGTGCTAGTAGGGACAGGGTCCTGGGCGCTTTCTTT. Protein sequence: CSASRDRVLGAFF.

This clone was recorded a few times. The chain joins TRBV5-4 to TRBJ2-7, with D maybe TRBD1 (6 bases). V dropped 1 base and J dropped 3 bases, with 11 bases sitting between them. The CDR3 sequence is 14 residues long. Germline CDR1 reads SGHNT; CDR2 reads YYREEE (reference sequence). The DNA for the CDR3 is TGTGCCAGCAGCTTGCCGGACAGCCGCTACGAGCAGTACTTC. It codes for CASSLPDSRYEQYF.

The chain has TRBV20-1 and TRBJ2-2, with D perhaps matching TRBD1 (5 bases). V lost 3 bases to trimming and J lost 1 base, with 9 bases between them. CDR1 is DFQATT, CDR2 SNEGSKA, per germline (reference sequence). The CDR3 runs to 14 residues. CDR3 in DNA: TGCAGTGCTAGTGGCAGGGAGAACACCGGGGAGCTGTTTTTT. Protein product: CSASGRENTGELFF.

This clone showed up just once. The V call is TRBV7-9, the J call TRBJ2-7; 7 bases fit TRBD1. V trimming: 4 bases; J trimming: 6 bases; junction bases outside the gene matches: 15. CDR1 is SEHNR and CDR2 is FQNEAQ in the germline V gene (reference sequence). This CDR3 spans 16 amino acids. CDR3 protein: CASSSTLLLTGSEQYF. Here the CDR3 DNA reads TGTGCCAGCAGCTCGACTCTCCTATTGACAGGGAGCGAGCAGTACTTC.

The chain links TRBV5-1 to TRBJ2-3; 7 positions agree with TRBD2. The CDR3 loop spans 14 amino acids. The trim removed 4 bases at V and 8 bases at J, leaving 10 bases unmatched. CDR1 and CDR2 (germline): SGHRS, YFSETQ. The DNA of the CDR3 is TGCGCCAGCAGCCCTGGACTAGGTGGGGGTACGCAGTATTTT. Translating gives CASSPGLGGGTQYF.

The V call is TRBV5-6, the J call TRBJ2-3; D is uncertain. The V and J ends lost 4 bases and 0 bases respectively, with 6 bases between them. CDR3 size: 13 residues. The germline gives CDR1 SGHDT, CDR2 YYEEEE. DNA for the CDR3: TGTGCCAGCAGCCCGGTGAGCACAGATACGCAGTATTTT. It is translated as CASSPVSTDTQYF.

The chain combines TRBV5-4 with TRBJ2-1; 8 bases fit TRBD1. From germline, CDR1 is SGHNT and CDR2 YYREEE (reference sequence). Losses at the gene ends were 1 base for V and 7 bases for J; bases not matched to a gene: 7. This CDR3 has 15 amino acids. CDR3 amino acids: CASSLWGQVGNEQFF. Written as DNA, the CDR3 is TGTGCCAGCAGCTTGTGGGGACAGGTGGGGAATGAGCAGTTCTTC. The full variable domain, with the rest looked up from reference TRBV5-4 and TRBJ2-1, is ETGVTQSPTHLIKTRGQQVTLRCSSQSGHNTVSWYQQALGQGPQFIFQYYREEENGRGNFPPRFSGLQFPNYSSELNVNALELDDSALYLCASSLWGQVGNEQFFGPGTRLTVL.

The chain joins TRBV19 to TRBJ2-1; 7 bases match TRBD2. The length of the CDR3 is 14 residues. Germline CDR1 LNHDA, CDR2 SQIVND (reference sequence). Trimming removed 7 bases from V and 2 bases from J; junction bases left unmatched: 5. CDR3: CASIGGETYNEQFF. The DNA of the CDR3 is TGTGCCAGTATTGGGGGGGAAACCTACAATGAGCAGTTCTTC. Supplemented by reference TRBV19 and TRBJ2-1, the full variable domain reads DGGITQSPKYLFRKEGQNVTLSCEQNLNHDAMYWYRQDPGQGLRLIYYSQIVNDFQKGDIAEGYSVSREKKESFPLTVTSAQKNPTAFYLCASIGGETYNEQFFGPGTRLTVL.

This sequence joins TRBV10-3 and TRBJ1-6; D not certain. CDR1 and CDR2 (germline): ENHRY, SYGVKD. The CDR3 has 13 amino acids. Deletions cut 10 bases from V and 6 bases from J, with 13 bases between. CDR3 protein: CATNLRLNSPLHF. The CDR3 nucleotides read TGTGCCACCAATTTGAGGCTTAATTCACCCCTCCACTTT.

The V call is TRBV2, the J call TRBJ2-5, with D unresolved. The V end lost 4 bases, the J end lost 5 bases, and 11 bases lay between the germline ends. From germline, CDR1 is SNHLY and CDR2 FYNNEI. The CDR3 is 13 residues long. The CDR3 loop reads CASSVFIGETQYF. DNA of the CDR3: TGTGCCAGCAGTGTTTTTATCGGGGAGACCCAGTACTTC. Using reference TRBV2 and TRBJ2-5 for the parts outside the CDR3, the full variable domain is EPEVTQTPSHQVTQMGQEVILRCVPISNHLYFYWYRQILGQKVEFLVSFYNNEISEKSEIFDDQFSVERPDGSNFTLKIRSTKLEDSAMYFCASSVFIGETQYFGPGTRLLVL.

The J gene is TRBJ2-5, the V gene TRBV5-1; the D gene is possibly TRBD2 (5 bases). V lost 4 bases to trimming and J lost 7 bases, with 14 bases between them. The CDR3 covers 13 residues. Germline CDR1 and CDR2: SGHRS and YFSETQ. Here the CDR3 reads CASSPGPAGTQYF. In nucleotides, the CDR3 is TGCGCCAGCAGCCCCGGACCGGCGGGGACCCAGTACTTC.

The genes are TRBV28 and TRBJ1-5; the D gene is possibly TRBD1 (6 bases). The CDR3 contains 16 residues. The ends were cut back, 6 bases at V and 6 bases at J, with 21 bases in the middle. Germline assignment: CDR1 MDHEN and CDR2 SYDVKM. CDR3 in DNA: TGTGCCAGCAGCTCCCTACGAACAGGGCGAACTCAGCCCCAGCATTTT. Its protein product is CASSSLRTGRTQPQHF. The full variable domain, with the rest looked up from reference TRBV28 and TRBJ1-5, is DVKVTQSSRYLVKRTGEKVFLECVQDMDHENMFWYRQDPGLGLRLIYFSYDVKMKEKGDIPEGYSVSREKKERFSLILESASTNQTSMYLCASSSLRTGRTQPQHFGDGTRLSIL.

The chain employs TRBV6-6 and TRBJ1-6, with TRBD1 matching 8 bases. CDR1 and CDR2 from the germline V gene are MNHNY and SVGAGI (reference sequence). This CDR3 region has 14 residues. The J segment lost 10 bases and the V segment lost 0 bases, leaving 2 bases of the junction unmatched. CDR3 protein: CASSYSDRGSPLHF. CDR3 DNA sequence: TGTGCCAGCAGTTACTCTGACAGGGGATCACCCCTCCACTTT.